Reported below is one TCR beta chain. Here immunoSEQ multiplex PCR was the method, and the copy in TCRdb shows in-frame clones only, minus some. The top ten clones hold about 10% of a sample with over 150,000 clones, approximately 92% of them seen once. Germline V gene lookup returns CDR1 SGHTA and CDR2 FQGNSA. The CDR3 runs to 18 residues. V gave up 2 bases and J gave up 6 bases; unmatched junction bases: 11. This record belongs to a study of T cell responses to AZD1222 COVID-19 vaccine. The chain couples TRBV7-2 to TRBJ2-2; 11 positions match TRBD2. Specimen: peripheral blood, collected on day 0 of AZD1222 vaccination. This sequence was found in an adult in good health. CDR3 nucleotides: TGTGCCAGCAGCTTATCCAAACTAGCGGGAGTCGTGGCCGGGGAGCTGTTTTTT. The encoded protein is CASSLSKLAGVVAGELFF.